This record looks at one T cell receptor (beta chain) sequence and its context. Its target is unknown. PCR amplification relied on 60 Vbeta primers (plus 13 Jbeta primers). The repertoire was sequenced with immunoSEQ multiplex PCR; TCRdb's copy has only in-frame clones and lacks some. Of roughly 200,000 clones in the sample, less than 90% were seen once. The data were obtained in a study of cytomegalovirus exposure and HLA in healthy donors. Across the whole study: T cells numbering around 180 million yielded around 120 million unique TCR beta sequences in an earlier analysis. General study results and limits: It was reported that the classifier diagnosed cytomegalovirus status with high specificity and sensitivity in both the original and validation cohorts. Earlier results showed most TCR beta V segments being productive about 90% or about 30% of the time. Presence/absence analyses assumed roughly uniform sequencing depth across donors, which may not hold.

CDR1 is SGHDN and CDR2 is FVKESK in the germline V gene. The V end was cut by 3 bases, the J end by 4 bases, with 9 bases between. The CDR3 totals 13 residues. Sequenced material: PBMCs. This receptor was identified in a woman younger than 45 in good health and CMV-seronegative. The rearrangement links TRBV14 to TRBJ1-2; unclear D gene. CDR3 DNA: TGTGCCAGCAGCCATCGTGGAGCCTATGGCTACACCTTC. Encoded protein: CASSHRGAYGYTF.